Sequencing of this TCR beta chain was carried out in a study of multiple sclerosis patients with progressive multifocal leukoencephalopathy. This CDR3 is built from 14 residues. Germline values: CDR1 SEHNR, CDR2 FQNEAQ (reference sequence). V dropped 1 base and J dropped 6 bases, with 12 bases sitting between them. Clones were read by immunoSEQ multiplex PCR, and TCRdb kept only the in-frame ones, dropping some. The sample lists about 30,000 clones; about 90% were seen once. As for time point: approximately 12 months of natalizumab therapy. This clone was counted a few times. The TCR originated in a human donor with multiple sclerosis. The chain employs TRBV7-9 and TRBJ1-1; D is unclear. The sequencing here drew on PBMCs, taken from a patient treated with natalizumab. CDR3: CASSLDYVSAEAFF. In nucleotides, the CDR3 is TGTGCCAGCAGCTTAGATTACGTGAGCGCTGAAGCTTTCTTT.